This is a list of T cell receptor beta chains from one sample in a study of OX40 agonist ivuxolimab in advanced cancers. Only in-frame clones appear in the TCRdb table, and some are missing; sequencing was by immunoSEQ multiplex PCR. The sample has 15,000 to 20,000 clones, over 75% seen once. The source was CD4+ or CD8+ T cells sorted from blood, collected in a trial of the OX40 agonist ivuxolimab. The origin of the receptors is an adult with an advanced solid tumor such as melanoma, head and neck, liver or kidney cancer. CDR3s include the opening cysteine and the closing phenylalanine or tryptophan. The D gene is left open where the match is weak. Clone size is not always given. Where it is, it says once, few, many or a class for expanded clones.

D gene,clone size,V gene,J gene,CDR3 protein,CDR3 DNA
TRBD2,NA,TRBV5-6,TRBJ2-7,CASSLATSGGAREQYF,TGTGCCAGCAGCTTGGCCACAAGCGGGGGGGCGAGGGAGCAGTACTTC
TRBD1,few,TRBV9,TRBJ1-6,CASSVEGAGNSPLHF,TGTGCCAGCAGCGTAGAGGGGGCCGGGAATTCACCCCTCCACTTT
NA,NA,TRBV6-1,TRBJ2-7,CASSEVRGSYGYEQYF,TGTGCCAGCAGTGAAGTCCGGGGAAGCTATGGTTACGAGCAGTACTTC
TRBD2,NA,TRBV29-1,TRBJ2-3,CSVAGLAGGTDTQYF,TGCAGCGTTGCCGGACTAGCGGGGGGCACAGATACGCAGTATTTT
NA,NA,TRBV6-5,TRBJ2-5,CASSYSRLEETQYF,TGTGCCAGCAGTTACTCGAGACTCGAAGAGACCCAGTACTTC
NA,NA,TRBV6-5,TRBJ2-7,CASSKYLDEQYF,TGTGCCAGCAGCAAGTACTTGGACGAGCAGTACTTC
NA,NA,TRBV15,TRBJ2-1,CATSRGQGWTNEQFF,TGTGCCACCAGCAGAGGGCAGGGGTGGACGAATGAGCAGTTCTTC
NA,NA,TRBV13,TRBJ2-7,CASSLGATSSSYEQYF,TGTGCCAGCAGCTTAGGTGCGACGTCGAGCTCCTACGAGCAGTACTTC
NA,NA,TRBV27,TRBJ2-7,CASSLSASYEQYF,TGTGCCAGCAGTTTAAGTGCCTCCTACGAGCAGTACTTC
NA,NA,TRBV9,TRBJ1-1,CASSVQGKLNTEAFF,TGTGCCAGCAGCGTACAGGGCAAATTGAACACTGAAGCTTTCTTT
NA,NA,TRBV27,TRBJ2-7,CASSLGIYYEQYF,TGTGCCAGCAGTTTGGGGATCTACTACGAGCAGTACTTC
NA,NA,TRBV2,TRBJ2-7,CASSEAASLRTYEQYF,TGTGCCAGCAGTGAAGCAGCCAGCCTACGAACCTACGAGCAGTACTTC
TRBD1,NA,TRBV30,TRBJ2-7,CAWSVLQGESYEQYF,TGTGCCTGGAGTGTTCTTCAGGGGGAGTCCTACGAGCAGTACTTC
NA,NA,TRBV7-9,TRBJ2-2,CASSGGPGWRGLTGELFF,TGTGCCAGCAGCGGAGGGCCTGGGTGGCGGGGGCTGACCGGGGAGCTGTTTTTT
NA,NA,TRBV13,TRBJ1-5,CASSIHAGAPDNQPQHF,TGTGCCAGCAGCATACACGCAGGGGCCCCAGACAATCAGCCCCAGCATTTT
TRBD1,NA,TRBV7-6,TRBJ2-7,CASSLGTGGSYEQYF,TGTGCCAGCAGCTTAGGAACAGGGGGGAGCTACGAGCAGTACTTC
NA,NA,TRBV7-6,TRBJ2-2,CASSPRVNTGELFF,TGTGCCAGCAGCCCCAGGGTCAACACCGGGGAGCTGTTTTTT
NA,NA,TRBV9,TRBJ2-3,CASSSGSDTQYF,TGTGCCAGCTCCTCGGGGTCAGATACGCAGTATTTT
NA,NA,TRBV5-5,TRBJ2-7,CASSLGEGAIFYEQYF,TGTGCCAGCAGCTTGGGGGAGGGGGCGATATTCTACGAGCAGTACTTC
NA,NA,TRBV14,TRBJ2-7,CASSQDSGTGWYEQYF,TGTGCCAGCAGCCAAGATTCAGGCACAGGGTGGTACGAGCAGTACTTC
NA,NA,TRBV2,TRBJ2-3,CAKSGTPDTDTQYF,TGTGCCAAAAGTGGGACTCCGGACACAGATACGCAGTATTTT
NA,NA,TRBV6-6,TRBJ1-2,CASSVTGTNGYTF,TGTGCCAGCAGTGTTACAGGGACTAATGGCTACACCTTC
NA,NA,TRBV5-8,TRBJ1-5,CASSPGAVSNQPQHF,TGTGCCAGCAGCCCAGGGGCGGTGAGCAATCAGCCCCAGCATTTT
NA,few,TRBV7-8,TRBJ1-2,CASSSLPEGDGYTF,TGTGCCAGCAGCTCCCTACCGGAGGGGGATGGCTACACCTTC